Described below is a single T cell receptor (beta chain) sequence and its context. Its ends do not fully match the called genes, so a read error is possible. The data were obtained in a study of CD8+CD57+ T cells in acquired aplastic anemia. Study-wide background: Isolated CD4+ and CD8+ cells, once sorted, yielded DNA averaging 3.2 ug.

An expansion of CD8+CD57+ cells by flow cytometry had been shown in patients chosen for sequencing. Acquired aplastic anemia of severe grade affected all patients. TCR beta VDJ and CDR3 profiles were obtained from a genomic DNA template. One entry per CDR3 protein results from TCRdb running MiXCR on the reads. The profile shows 200,000 to 300,000 distinct CDR3 sequences, less than 85% of them singletons. The CDR3 runs to 14 residues. Germline-derived CDR1 and CDR2 are LNHDA and SQIVND (reference sequence). Sequencing used sorted CD4+, CD8+, or CD8+CD57+ T cells (not recorded which) from PBMCs. The rearrangement links TRBV19 to TRBJ2-7, with D maybe TRBD2 (6 bases). This receptor was taken from a human donor with aplastic anemia. CDR3 in amino acids: CASSEEGGAYKQYF. The CDR3 DNA sequence: TGTGCCAGCAGTGAAGAAGGCGGGGCCTACAAGCAGTACTTC.